This entry lists 32 T cell receptor beta chains sequenced from one sample in a study of molecular identifiers for immune sequencing clone quantification. TCRdb re-called the PCR reads through MiXCR, storing one row per CDR3 protein. Of roughly 300,000 distinct CDR3 sequences in the sample, roughly 24% were seen once. The material sequenced was naive CD8+ T cells from blood, with Jurkat cell RNA spiked in. The subset here: FACS-sorted CD8+CD4-CCR7+CD45RA+ naive T cells. These receptors originate from a human donor in good health. Some libraries in this study had Jurkat cell RNA spiked in.

This sequence joins TRBV27 and TRBJ2-1; the D is unclear. Between the trimmed V and J ends, which lost 1 base and 3 bases, there was a span of 10 bases. There are 15 residues in the CDR3. The germline gives CDR1 MNHEY, CDR2 SMNVEV (reference sequence). Here the CDR3 reads CASSLFAACYNEQFF. The CDR3, as DNA: TGTGCCAGCAGTTTATTCGCAGCCTGCTACAATGAGCAGTTCTTC.

The chain uses TRBV3-1 and TRBJ2-1; the D gene is possibly TRBD2 (6 bases). CDR1 and CDR2 from the germline V gene are LGHDT and YNNKEL (reference sequence). Trimming removed 4 bases from V and 10 bases from J, with 23 bases in between. The CDR3 spans 16 residues. The DNA for the CDR3 is TGTGCCAGCAGCCCCCATCGCGGAGGGCTCCTTATGGAGCAGTTCTTC. Amino acids: CASSPHRGGLLMEQFF.

This clonotype was counted only a few times. This chain connects TRBV20-1 to TRBJ1-2, with 10 bases matching TRBD1. Unmatched junction bases numbered 6, after V lost 3 bases and J lost 8 bases. The CDR3 sequence is 13 residues long. CDR1 is DFQATT and CDR2 is SNEGSKA in the germline V gene (reference sequence). CDR3 in DNA: TGCAGTGCTAGTCCCGGGACAGGGGACGGCTACACCTTC. Protein: CSASPGTGDGYTF.

Ten or more counts support this clonotype. The chain recombines TRBV12-3 or TRBV12-4 with TRBJ1-1; D call uncertain. The CDR3 is 13 residues long. V lost 7 bases and J 6 bases, leaving 15 bases between the germline ends. The CDR3 reads CASIRTRGAEAFF. Written as DNA, the CDR3 is TGTGCCAGCATACGGACTCGTGGCGCTGAAGCTTTCTTT.

Ten or more counts support this clonotype. The chain links TRBV7-9 to TRBJ1-4, with D uncertain. CDR1 is SEHNR, CDR2 FQNEAQ, per germline (reference sequence). The V end lost 6 bases, the J end lost 6 bases, and 17 bases lay between the germline ends. The CDR3 runs to 15 residues. DNA of the CDR3: TGTGCCAGCAGAATAGAACCAGGCACAGATGAAAAACTGTTTTTT. This translates into CASRIEPGTDEKLFF.

This clonotype was seen a few times. The chain combines TRBV7-9 with TRBJ2-7; 10 nucleotides align to TRBD2. This CDR3 region has 16 residues. Germline CDR1 SEHNR, CDR2 FQNEAQ (reference sequence). V lost 6 bases and J lost 2; bases outside the gene matches: 10. The CDR3 spells CASSSSGRAPTYEQYF. Written as DNA, the CDR3 is TGTGCCAGCAGTTCAAGCGGGAGGGCCCCCACCTACGAGCAGTACTTC.

The table lists this clonotype with a few counts. This chain joins TRBV5-1 and TRBJ2-5; no definite D call. V shed 0 bases and J shed 2 bases, with 11 bases lying between them. This CDR3 spans 15 amino acids. Germline CDR1 reads SGHRS; CDR2 reads YFSETQ. CDR3 nucleotides: TGCGCCAGCAGCTTGGAAGTTGGGCATCAAGAGACCCAGTACTTC. Its translation: CASSLEVGHQETQYF. Together with reference TRBV5-1 and TRBJ2-5, the CDR3 gives the full variable domain: KAGVTQTPRYLIKTRGQQVTLSCSPISGHRSVSWYQQTPGQGLQFLFEYFSETQRNKGNFPGRFSGRQFSNSRSEMNVSTLELGDSALYLCASSLEVGHQETQYFGPGTRLLVL.

About this clonotype: The CDR3 carries no conserved terminal phenylalanine or tryptophan, so it likely arises from a read error. The chain recombines TRBV7-6 with TRBJ2-3; D is possibly TRBD2 (6 bases). V lost 2 bases and J 8 bases, leaving 17 bases between the germline ends. This CDR3 region has 15 residues. CDR1 and CDR2 (germline): SGHVS, FNYEAQ. The CDR3 nucleotides are TGTGCCAGCAGCTTATATGCGCTAGCGCAGGGTACGCAGTATCTT. It encodes CASSLYALAQGTQYL.

This clonotype occurred many times. The CDR3: CASSRPGPYQETQYF. The CDR3 DNA is TGTGCCAGCAGTCGACCGGGACCCTACCAAGAGACCCAGTACTTC. The chain uses TRBV7-9 and TRBJ2-5, with D perhaps matching TRBD1 or TRBD2 (5 bases each). Trimming stripped 6 bases from V and 0 bases from J, with 14 bases between. The CDR3 has 15 residues. Germline-derived CDR1 and CDR2 are SEHNR and FQNEAQ (reference sequence).

Ten or more counts support this clonotype. This chain uses TRBV12-3 or TRBV12-4 with TRBJ2-2, with unresolved D. V was cut by 6 bases and J by 3 bases, with 8 bases left in between. CDR3 length: 13 residues. The CDR3 reads CASSPSHTGELFF. The CDR3 nucleotides are TGTGCCAGCAGCCCCTCTCACACCGGGGAGCTGTTTTTT.

On this clonotype itself: Since a much larger clone is just one base distant, this may be a read error. The chain recombines TRBV4-3 with TRBJ1-1; D perhaps matches TRBD1 (6 bases). Germline V gene data show CDR1 as LGHNA and CDR2 as YSLEER. The CDR3 sequence is 14 residues long. The CDR3 here is CASSQTGKNTEASF. DNA of the CDR3: TGCGCCAGCAGCCAAACAGGGAAAAACACTGAAGCTTCCTTT.

This clonotype was detected ten times or more. This chain links TRBV28 with TRBJ1-1; 7 nucleotides agree with TRBD1. The germline gives CDR1 MDHEN, CDR2 SYDVKM. The V gene end was trimmed by 3 bases and the J gene end by 8 bases; junction bases not matched to a gene: 6. The CDR3 is made up of 13 amino acids. Written as DNA, the CDR3 is TGTGCCAGCAGTTTCCGTTCAGGGGGGGAAGCTTTCTTT. Translation gives CASSFRSGGEAFF. The variable domain in full, with the rest retrieved from reference TRBV28 and TRBJ1-1, is DVKVTQSSRYLVKRTGEKVFLECVQDMDHENMFWYRQDPGLGLRLIYFSYDVKMKEKGDIPEGYSVSREKKERFSLILESASTNQTSMYLCASSFRSGGEAFFGQGTRLTVV.

Comment on this clonotype: An end of the junction differs from the germline gene, which may be a read error. The CDR3 here is CASSPLTAGLAALPDTPSF. DNA for the CDR3: TGCGCCAGCAGCCCCCTAACGGCCGGACTAGCGGCCCTCCCAGATACGCCGTCTTTT. This chain connects TRBV4-3 to TRBJ2-3, with 10 bases that match TRBD2. Looked up from germline, CDR1 is LGHNA and CDR2 is YSLEER. The CDR3 spans 19 residues.

In the case of this clonotype: As the CDR3 is not closed by the conserved phenylalanine or tryptophan, this likely results from a read error. The chain couples TRBV19 to TRBJ2-7; D unresolved. The CDR3 has 14 amino acids. Trimming left V 3 bases short and J 5 bases short, with 14 bases between. In germline, CDR1 is LNHDA, CDR2 SQIVND (reference sequence). CDR3 amino acids: CASSIKLSVHEQYL. The DNA for the CDR3 is TGTGCCAGTAGTATCAAGCTGTCAGTCCACGAGCAGTACCTC.

This clonotype has just a few counts. The chain has TRBV10-2 and TRBJ1-1; 7 bases are shared with TRBD1. The ends lost 3 bases at V and 5 bases at J; junction bases unmatched: 12. CDR1 is WSHSY, CDR2 SAAADI, per germline. There are 16 residues in the CDR3. This CDR3 is CASSDPNDRVDTEAFF. The CDR3 DNA sequence: TGCGCCAGCAGTGACCCGAATGACAGGGTCGATACTGAAGCTTTCTTT.

The chain is built from TRBV6-5 and TRBJ2-1, with 11 positions matching TRBD2. V shed 2 bases and J 4 bases; nucleotides not matched to a gene: 4. Germline CDR1 and CDR2: MNHEY and SVGAGI. This CDR3 has 16 residues. The CDR3 reads CASSYLASGGYNEQFF. The CDR3 nucleotides are TGTGCCAGCAGTTACCTGGCTAGCGGGGGGTACAATGAGCAGTTCTTC.

This clonotype has more than one count but fewer than ten. The chain combines TRBV27 with TRBJ2-1, with D hard to call. The CDR3 totals 16 residues. Germline V gene data show CDR1 as MNHEY and CDR2 as SMNVEV (reference sequence). The V end lost 6 bases, the J end lost 6 bases, and 21 bases lay between the germline ends. The CDR3 DNA sequence: TGTGCCAGCAGAGTCGTAGTCGGGCCAGTTGGCAATGAGCAGTTCTTC. It translates to CASRVVVGPVGNEQFF.

About this clonotype: One end of the junction does not line up with germline, which may come from a read error. V usage is TRBV27 and J usage is TRBJ2-7, with 7 bases aligning to TRBD1. The CDR3 has 13 residues. Germline lookup yields CDR1 MNHEY and CDR2 SMNVEV (reference sequence). The CDR3 spells CASSNSGTDQAHF. The CDR3 coding sequence is TGTGCCAGCAGCAACTCCGGGACAGACCAGGCGCACTTC.

This clonotype was found a few times. This chain joins TRBV13 and TRBJ2-3; TRBD2 agrees at 10 bases. The CDR3 has 17 amino acids. The V segment lost 5 bases and the J segment 0 bases; nucleotides outside the gene matches: 8. CDR1 is PRHDT, CDR2 FYEKMQ, per germline (reference sequence). CDR3 sequence: CASSPTGLAASTDTQYF. CDR3 DNA: TGTGCCAGCAGCCCAACCGGACTAGCGGCTAGCACAGATACGCAGTATTTT.

On this clonotype itself: The junction departs from the called germline gene at one end, perhaps through a read error. The chain carries TRBV5-3 and TRBJ2-1; 7 nucleotides align to TRBD2. TRBV5-3 is an ORF for which the function is uncertain. This CDR3 has 12 amino acids. The DNA for the CDR3 is TGTGCCAGCAGCTCGGGGGGAAATGAGCAGTTCTTC. It translates to CASSSGGNEQFF.

The chain employs TRBV2 and TRBJ2-1; tentative D call: TRBD2 (7 bases). With 6 bases removed from V and 9 bases from J, the gap between germline ends came to 18 bases. Looked up from germline, CDR1 is SNHLY and CDR2 is FYNNEI. The CDR3 consists of 14 residues. The CDR3 nucleotides are TGTGCCAGCAGAGAGAAGGGGGGGGTAGGTGAGCAGTTCTTC. Protein: CASREKGGVGEQFF.

This clonotype was found once. A much larger clone differs by one base, so this may be a read error. This chain's CDR3 is CASSPIDRGIDMQYF. The CDR3 region has the DNA TGTGCCAGCAGCCCCATTGACAGGGGAATCGATATGCAGTATTTT. This sequence joins TRBV7-9 and TRBJ2-3, with TRBD1 matching over 8 bases. Germline V gene sequence: CDR1 SEHNR, CDR2 FQNEAQ (reference sequence). This CDR3 comprises 15 residues.

This clonotype came up a few times. The J gene is TRBJ1-4, the V gene TRBV4-3; unclear D gene. In germline, CDR1 is LGHNA, CDR2 YSLEER. The CDR3 sequence is 16 residues long. Trimming removed 1 base from V and 12 bases from J, with 21 bases in between. The CDR3 region is CASSQGRSHGKRQLFF. CDR3 bases: TGCGCCAGCAGCCAAGGTAGGTCCCACGGGAAGCGGCAACTGTTTTTT.

The V gene is TRBV9, the J gene TRBJ1-1; D not resolved. Germline CDR1 reads SGDLS; CDR2 reads YYNGEE. The CDR3 has 17 amino acids. V shed 3 bases and J shed 6 bases, with 24 bases lying between them. The CDR3 loop is CASSASDLSGIYPEAFF. CDR3 nucleotides: TGTGCCAGCAGCGCGAGCGACCTTAGTGGCATATATCCTGAAGCTTTCTTT.

V usage is TRBV30 and J usage is TRBJ2-2, with D unclear. Germline V lookup: CDR1 GTSNPN, CDR2 SVGIG (reference sequence). This CDR3 is built from 14 residues. V gave up 0 bases and J gave up 5 bases, with 10 bases separating them. This CDR3 reads CAWSVLPLTGELFF. The CDR3 DNA follows: TGTGCCTGGAGTGTACTTCCCCTTACCGGGGAGCTGTTTTTT.

Concerning this clonotype: A read error may explain this, as a much larger clone is one base away. This chain connects TRBV20-1 to TRBJ2-7; no definite D call. Looked up from germline, CDR1 is DFQATT and CDR2 is SNEGSKA (reference sequence). CDR3 length: 11 amino acids. Trimming took off 4 bases at V and 5 bases at J, with 9 bases between the two ends. CDR3 protein: CSATNAHEQYF. The CDR3 DNA reads TGCAGTGCTACGAATGCCCACGAGCAGTACTTC.

This clonotype was counted at least ten times. The gene calls are TRBV7-8 and TRBJ1-3, with 10 nucleotides matching TRBD1. The germline V gene encodes CDR1 SGHVS and CDR2 FQNEAQ. There are 12 residues in the CDR3. J gave up 6 bases and V 11 bases, and 4 bases lay outside the gene matches. CDR3 DNA sequence: TGTGCCGGGACAGGGGATGAAAACACCATATATTTT. Protein sequence: CAGTGDENTIYF. The variable domain in full, completed from reference TRBV7-8 and TRBJ1-3, reads GAGVSQSPRYKVAKRGQDVALRCDPISGHVSLFWYQQALGQGPEFLTYFQNEAQLDKSGLPSDRFFAERPEGSVSTLKIQRTQQEDSAVYLCAGTGDENTIYFGEGSWLTVV.

The V gene is TRBV6-6, the J gene TRBJ2-3; D is perhaps TRBD2 (6 bases). The V gene's germline CDR1 is MNHNY and CDR2 SVGAGI (reference sequence). CDR3 length: 15 amino acids. Trimming cost V 2 bases and J 1 base, with 10 bases left between them. The CDR3 is CASSYPPGGTDTQYF. CDR3 in DNA: TGTGCCAGCAGTTACCCCCCGGGGGGCACAGATACGCAGTATTTT.

V is TRBV19 and J is TRBJ2-1; 7 bases agree with TRBD2. The CDR3 loop spans 14 amino acids. V was clipped by 4 bases and J by 4 bases; unmatched bases: 4. Germline V gene data show CDR1 as LNHDA and CDR2 as SQIVND (reference sequence). As DNA, the CDR3 is TGTGCCAGTAGTACACCTAGCGGATACAATGAGCAGTTCTTC. This encodes CASSTPSGYNEQFF. Looking up the rest from reference TRBV19 and TRBJ2-1 gives the full variable domain: DGGITQSPKYLFRKEGQNVTLSCEQNLNHDAMYWYRQDPGQGLRLIYYSQIVNDFQKGDIAEGYSVSREKKESFPLTVTSAQKNPTAFYLCASSTPSGYNEQFFGPGTRLTVL.

This clonotype appeared a few times. V usage is TRBV14 and J usage is TRBJ2-7; tentatively, D is TRBD1 (6 bases). CDR1 SGHDN and CDR2 FVKESK come from the germline V gene. V was shortened by 4 bases and J by 4 bases, with 11 bases between the two germline ends. The CDR3 contains 13 residues. CDR3 protein: CASSPYREYEQYF. In DNA form, the CDR3 reads TGTGCCAGCAGCCCTTACAGGGAGTACGAGCAGTACTTC.

The J gene is TRBJ2-7, the V gene TRBV20-1; weak D call: TRBD1 (6 bases). CDR3 length: 14 amino acids. The germline V gene encodes CDR1 DFQATT and CDR2 SNEGSKA (reference sequence). Trimming cost V 2 bases and J 2 bases, with 13 bases left between them. CDR3 DNA: TGCAGTGCTAGAAAACAACGGACAGCCTACGAGCAGTACTTC. Amino acid sequence: CSARKQRTAYEQYF.

This clonotype has just a few counts. The CDR3 DNA reads TGCGCCAGCAGCCAAGTTAGCGGGTCTGGGGGGCAGTACTTC. Residues: CASSQVSGSGGQYF. V and J are TRBV4-1 and TRBJ2-7; 7 bases are shared with TRBD2. V lost 1 base and J lost 9; bases outside the gene matches: 9. In germline, CDR1 is MGHRA, CDR2 YSYEKL. The CDR3 loop spans 14 amino acids.